The clone carrying this TCR beta chain was found once. Its matching antigen is unknown. The sample belongs to a study of cytomegalovirus exposure and HLA in healthy donors. Turning to the study itself: Approximately 80 million unique TCRs, all from HLA-typed donors, were included in an early release of the data. Caucasian-associated ancestry cluster membership applied to about 80% of approximately 400 genotyped donors.

The CDR3 loop spans 17 amino acids. CDR1 and CDR2 from the germline V gene are MGHRA and YSYEKL. The V and J ends lost 4 bases and 4 bases, in that order; junction bases with no gene match: 13. Findings and limits, study-wide: In vitro, three CMV-associated chains proved specific for CMV antigens.

Researchers ran the PCR with 60 Vbeta and 13 Jbeta primers. Original processing methods: Later work found 65 million to 85 million unique TCR beta chains, with about 10 million shared. TCRdb's copy holds only in-frame clones and misses some; the assay was immunoSEQ multiplex PCR. The DNA was the basis for D and trimming; V, J and clone size are from that table. The sample includes 180,000 or so clones, 70% to 90% of them seen just once. The origin of this receptor is a man younger than 35 in good health and CMV-seropositive. The chain recombines TRBV4-1 with TRBJ2-3; 8 nucleotides align to TRBD1. The material sequenced was PBMCs. CDR3 region: CASSLQSGQGWADTQYF. The CDR3 DNA reads TGCGCCAGCAGCCTTCAATCCGGACAGGGCTGGGCAGATACGCAGTATTTT.